These 19 T cell receptor beta chains were sequenced from one sample in a study of radiation and T cells in renal cell carcinoma. Time point in this sample: blood 2 weeks post-SBRT. Treatment given: 15 Gy SBRT to primary tumor, nephrectomy 4 weeks later. TCRdb keeps only in-frame clones here, not all; method: immunoSEQ multiplex PCR. The table shows just under 80,000 clones, with approximately 86% occurring only once. Sequenced material: blood, taken from a patient whose treatment included radiotherapy and nephrectomy. These receptors were obtained from a woman aged 45-59 years with renal cell carcinoma.

The J gene is TRBJ2-3, the V gene TRBV28, with TRBD2 as a possible D gene (6 bases). The CDR3 sequence is 12 residues long. The V gene lost 4 bases and the J gene lost 6 bases, with 8 bases spanning the gap. Germline values: CDR1 MDHEN, CDR2 SYDVKM. CDR3 DNA sequence: TGTGCCAGCAGTTCAGGAGGGGATACGCAGTATTTT. This sequence encodes CASSSGGDTQYF.

The chain is built from TRBV28 and TRBJ1-3; D not resolved. The CDR3 totals 13 residues. V was shortened by 9 bases and J by 4 bases, with 13 bases between the two germline ends. Germline V gene lookup returns CDR1 MDHEN and CDR2 SYDVKM. CDR3 DNA sequence: TGTGCCAGTATGGGGTTTATCGGAAACACCATATATTTT. This translates into CASMGFIGNTIYF.

V gene TRBV27 combines with J gene TRBJ1-1, with no clear D. V was trimmed by 0 bases and J by 0 bases, leaving 8 bases between them. Germline V gene sequence: CDR1 MNHEY, CDR2 SMNVEV (reference sequence). CDR3 length: 15 residues. The CDR3 sequence: CASSLSGLMNTEAFF. CDR3 nucleotides: TGTGCCAGCAGTTTATCCGGCCTCATGAACACTGAAGCTTTCTTT.

The J gene is TRBJ1-2, the V gene TRBV30; D might be TRBD1 (6 bases). V was cut by 2 bases and J by 6 bases, with 16 bases left in between. Germline-derived CDR1 and CDR2 are GTSNPN and SVGIG (reference sequence). The CDR3 is 14 amino acids. The CDR3 is CAWSYRVPDDGYTF. CDR3 bases: TGTGCCTGGAGTTACAGGGTTCCTGATGATGGCTACACCTTC.

The chain uses TRBV7-8 and TRBJ1-2; D is perhaps TRBD1 (5 bases). The V and J ends lost 1 base and 6 bases respectively, with 9 bases between them. This CDR3 comprises 13 residues. Germline CDR1 SGHVS, CDR2 FQNEAQ. CDR3: CASSLGGLDGYTF. The DNA of the CDR3 is TGTGCCAGCAGCTTAGGGGGACTCGATGGCTACACCTTC.

V is TRBV28 and J is TRBJ2-3, with 10 bases identical to TRBD2. The CDR3 spans 16 residues. Looked up from germline, CDR1 is MDHEN and CDR2 is SYDVKM. V gave up 2 bases and J gave up 2 bases; unmatched junction bases: 4. CDR3 region: CASSLGLAGATDTQYF. The CDR3 bases are TGTGCCAGCAGTTTAGGGCTAGCGGGAGCCACAGATACGCAGTATTTT.

The chain employs TRBV9 and TRBJ1-1, with 8 positions matching TRBD1. CDR1 and CDR2 from the germline V gene are SGDLS and YYNGEE. Trimming cost V 0 bases and J 12 bases; bases outside gene matches: 13. CDR3 length equals 15 residues. The CDR3 reads CASSVESSGGGGPFF. The CDR3 DNA follows: TGTGCCAGCAGCGTAGAGTCTTCAGGGGGCGGAGGTCCTTTCTTT.

The chain uses TRBV7-2 and TRBJ2-7; tentative D call: TRBD2 (6 bases). The V end lost 1 base, the J end lost 5 bases, and 9 bases lay between the germline ends. Per the germline V gene, CDR1 is SGHTA and CDR2 is FQGNSA. The CDR3 sequence is 13 residues long. CDR3 sequence: CASSLGRVNEQYF. In DNA form, the CDR3 reads TGTGCCAGCAGCTTAGGGAGGGTAAACGAGCAGTACTTC.

CDR3 in DNA: TGTGCCAGCAGAGTTAGCACAGATACGCAGTATTTT. It yields the protein CASRVSTDTQYF. The chain has TRBV28 and TRBJ2-3; D is uncertain. The CDR3 totals 12 residues. The germline V gene encodes CDR1 MDHEN and CDR2 SYDVKM. V was clipped by 6 bases and J by 0 bases, with 4 bases between them.

This clone was seen only a few times. The chain uses TRBV5-4 and TRBJ1-1; no definite D call. V shed 0 bases and J shed 1 base, with 10 bases lying between them. This CDR3 region has 15 residues. Germline V gene lookup returns CDR1 SGHNT and CDR2 YYREEE (reference sequence). DNA of the CDR3: TGTGCCAGCAGCTTGGGGGCTCCTGGGAACACTGAAGCTTTCTTT. It specifies CASSLGAPGNTEAFF.

The chain joins TRBV9 to TRBJ1-3; D possibly corresponds to TRBD1 (5 bases). CDR1 and CDR2 from the germline V gene are SGDLS and YYNGEE. Trimming took off 3 bases at V and 0 bases at J, with 10 bases between the two ends. The CDR3 consists of 15 residues. Written as DNA, the CDR3 is TGTGCCAGCAGCGAGGAGGGGAACTCTGGAAACACCATATATTTT. Translating gives CASSEEGNSGNTIYF.

J is TRBJ1-6 and V is TRBV4-1; D remains unclear. Trimming took off 0 bases at V and 10 bases at J, with 16 bases between the two ends. Germline CDR1 MGHRA, CDR2 YSYEKL. This CDR3 is 16 amino acids long. The CDR3 here is CASSQEVSDFRSPLHF. The CDR3 DNA follows: TGCGCCAGCAGCCAAGAAGTATCGGACTTCAGATCACCCCTCCACTTT.

This chain links TRBV5-1 with TRBJ2-3, with D possibly being TRBD1 (6 bases). V was shortened by 2 bases and J by 2 bases, with 9 bases between the two germline ends. Looked up from germline, CDR1 is SGHRS and CDR2 is YFSETQ. CDR3 length: 14 residues. CDR3 protein: CASSLTGITDTQYF. The CDR3, as DNA: TGCGCCAGCAGCTTAACAGGGATCACAGATACGCAGTATTTT.

The V and J genes are TRBV7-9 and TRBJ1-2; 8 bases are shared with TRBD1. This CDR3 has 15 amino acids. CDR1 and CDR2 from the germline V gene are SEHNR and FQNEAQ (reference sequence). The trim removed 5 bases at V and 3 bases at J, leaving 8 bases unmatched. The CDR3 sequence is CASSLGQGLDYGYTF. CDR3 bases: TGTGCCAGCAGCCTCGGACAGGGCCTAGACTATGGCTACACCTTC.

The rearrangement joins TRBV13 to TRBJ2-7, with D unclear. The CDR3 length is 16 residues. Germline assignment: CDR1 PRHDT and CDR2 FYEKMQ (reference sequence). The V and J ends lost 3 bases and 2 bases respectively, with 17 bases between them. The CDR3 region is CASSFNRPGRTYEQYF. The CDR3 DNA is TGTGCCAGCAGCTTCAATAGGCCGGGCAGGACCTACGAGCAGTACTTC.

The table lists this clone with a few counts. The chain links TRBV7-2 to TRBJ1-4; the D is unclear. Trimming cost V 6 bases and J 7 bases, with 9 bases left between them. Looked up from germline, CDR1 is SGHTA and CDR2 is FQGNSA. CDR3 length: 12 residues. As DNA, the CDR3 is TGTGCCAGCAGTCACCCTGGTGAAAAACTGTTTTTT. Amino acids: CASSHPGEKLFF.

The chain employs TRBV10-3 and TRBJ2-3; a weak D match, TRBD1 (5 bases). CDR3 length: 11 amino acids. The germline V gene encodes CDR1 ENHRY and CDR2 SYGVKD. The CDR3 DNA sequence: TGTGCGACAGCTAGCACAGATACGCAGTATTTT. This sequence encodes CATASTDTQYF.

The chain recombines TRBV27 with TRBJ1-2; D might be TRBD1 (5 bases). The CDR3 loop spans 16 amino acids. The ends were cut back, 5 bases at V and 3 bases at J, with 19 bases in the middle. Germline loops: CDR1 MNHEY, CDR2 SMNVEV (reference sequence). The CDR3 bases are TGTGCCAGCAGTACCGTCGGGGGGGAAAACGACTATGGCTACACCTTC. Its translation: CASSTVGGENDYGYTF.

The rearrangement joins TRBV7-2 to TRBJ2-3; TRBD1 might be the D (6 bases). The V end was cut by 8 bases, the J end by 3 bases, with 21 bases between. The CDR3 contains 16 residues. CDR1 is SGHTA and CDR2 is FQGNSA in the germline V gene. CDR3 sequence reads: CASRTPLGGATDTQYF. The CDR3, as DNA: TGTGCCAGCCGAACCCCTCTAGGGGGAGCGACAGATACGCAGTATTTT.